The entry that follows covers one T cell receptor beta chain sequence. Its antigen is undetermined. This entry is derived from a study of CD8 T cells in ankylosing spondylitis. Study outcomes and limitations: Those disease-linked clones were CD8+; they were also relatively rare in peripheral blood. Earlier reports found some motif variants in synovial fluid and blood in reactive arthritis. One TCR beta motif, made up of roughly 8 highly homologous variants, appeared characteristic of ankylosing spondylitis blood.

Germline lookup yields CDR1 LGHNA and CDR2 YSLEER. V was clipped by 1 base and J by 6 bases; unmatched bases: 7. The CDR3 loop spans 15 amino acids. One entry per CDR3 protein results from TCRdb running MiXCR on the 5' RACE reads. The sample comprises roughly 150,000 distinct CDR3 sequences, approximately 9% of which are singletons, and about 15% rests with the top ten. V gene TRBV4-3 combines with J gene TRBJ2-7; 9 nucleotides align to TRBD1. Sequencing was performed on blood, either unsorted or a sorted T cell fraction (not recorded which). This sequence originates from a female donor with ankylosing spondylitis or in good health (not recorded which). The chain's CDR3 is CASSQGHRGLGEQYF. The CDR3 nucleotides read TGCGCCAGCAGCCAAGGGCACAGGGGGCTAGGCGAGCAGTACTTC.